A selection of T cell receptor beta chains follows, all from one sample in a study of T-cell reconstitution after alpha-beta-depleted transplantation in children. A single record per CDR3 protein comes from TCRdb applying MiXCR to the PCR reads. The data show roughly 420,000 distinct CDR3 sequences, about 17% seen once. Sample: PBMCs, mostly from graft donor cells, taken 360 days after TCRalphabeta/CD19-depleted stem cell transplant. The receptors were gathered from a boy younger than two who had a stem cell transplant for Wiskott-Aldrich syndrome, so the T cells may come from the graft donor. Both conserved end residues are trimmed from each CDR3. Each record gives: J gene, V gene, CDR3 protein.

j_call: TRBJ2-2
v_call: TRBV18
cdr3_aa: ASSPWTTNTGELF

j_call: TRBJ2-4
v_call: TRBV29-1
cdr3_aa: SVEGPRRGAPRDIQY

j_call: TRBJ2-7
v_call: TRBV5-1
cdr3_aa: ASSLGLAGLSYEQY

j_call: TRBJ2-1
v_call: TRBV7-6
cdr3_aa: ASSLEGPLEQF

j_call: TRBJ2-7
v_call: TRBV6-1
cdr3_aa: ASGGTGGSYEQY

j_call: TRBJ2-7
v_call: TRBV24-1
cdr3_aa: ATSDTDREGEQY

j_call: TRBJ2-5
v_call: TRBV20-1
cdr3_aa: SAGSRETQY

j_call: TRBJ2-3
v_call: TRBV6-5
cdr3_aa: ASQTSGGLDTQY

j_call: TRBJ2-5
v_call: TRBV28
cdr3_aa: ASRSGGIQETQY

j_call: TRBJ2-7
v_call: TRBV4-1
cdr3_aa: ASSQEGNLPYEQY

j_call: TRBJ2-7
v_call: TRBV6-5
cdr3_aa: ASSYSEGGGYEQY

j_call: TRBJ2-4
v_call: TRBV5-1
cdr3_aa: ASSFNRDAGNIQY

j_call: TRBJ2-3
v_call: TRBV7-2
cdr3_aa: ASSPRPGPPHTQY

j_call: TRBJ2-7
v_call: TRBV12-3/TRBV12-4
cdr3_aa: ASSYGTSYEQY

j_call: TRBJ1-1
v_call: TRBV2
cdr3_aa: ASTDRVGTEAF

j_call: TRBJ1-5
v_call: TRBV20-1
cdr3_aa: SAREWEGTGNQPQH

j_call: TRBJ2-1
v_call: TRBV30
cdr3_aa: AWGGTTNEQF

j_call: TRBJ2-3
v_call: TRBV27
cdr3_aa: ASSPPERLAGRDTQY

j_call: TRBJ1-5
v_call: TRBV24-1
cdr3_aa: ATSPGGADQPQH

j_call: TRBJ2-2
v_call: TRBV7-9
cdr3_aa: ASSLEGGGELF

j_call: TRBJ2-3
v_call: TRBV27
cdr3_aa: ASSLREAGARADTQY

j_call: TRBJ1-4
v_call: TRBV12-3/TRBV12-4
cdr3_aa: ASSWGITNEKLF

j_call: TRBJ2-1
v_call: TRBV19
cdr3_aa: ASRKVGGIYNEQF

j_call: TRBJ1-1
v_call: TRBV18
cdr3_aa: ASSRWDSLTNTEAF

j_call: TRBJ2-7
v_call: TRBV12-3/TRBV12-4
cdr3_aa: ASSSLPRGLKYEQY

j_call: TRBJ2-3
v_call: TRBV2
cdr3_aa: ASSWTGPSTDTQY

j_call: TRBJ2-1
v_call: TRBV5-1
cdr3_aa: ASSLASGTYNEQF

j_call: TRBJ2-7
v_call: TRBV12-3/TRBV12-4
cdr3_aa: ASSLTGGRSYEQY

j_call: TRBJ2-7
v_call: TRBV20-1
cdr3_aa: SVGRAYEQY

j_call: TRBJ2-7
v_call: TRBV30
cdr3_aa: AWGGRRDEQY

j_call: TRBJ2-5
v_call: TRBV2
cdr3_aa: ASSSVTQY

j_call: TRBJ1-5
v_call: TRBV7-2
cdr3_aa: ASSLALDRGLQPQH

j_call: TRBJ2-2
v_call: TRBV5-1
cdr3_aa: ASKVGPNTGELF

j_call: TRBJ1-3
v_call: TRBV12-3/TRBV12-4
cdr3_aa: AMSRGSSGNTIY

j_call: TRBJ2-1
v_call: TRBV27
cdr3_aa: ASSLSRTSGSPSSYNEQF

j_call: TRBJ2-7
v_call: TRBV10-2
cdr3_aa: ASHTSGRGEQY

j_call: TRBJ2-7
v_call: TRBV12-3/TRBV12-4
cdr3_aa: ASSFYRLGYEQY

j_call: TRBJ2-1
v_call: TRBV4-3
cdr3_aa: ASSQGLAVNNEQF

j_call: TRBJ2-1
v_call: TRBV5-1
cdr3_aa: ASSLAILKGGNEQF

j_call: TRBJ2-7
v_call: TRBV6-5
cdr3_aa: ATRDSSYEQY